This T cell receptor beta chain comes out of a study of read filtering for tumor transcriptome and immune sequencing. CDR3 size: 16 residues. Germline lookup yields CDR1 SGHRS and CDR2 YFSETQ. V gave up 0 bases and J gave up 4 bases, with 16 bases separating them. From 300 to 450 ng of RNA, a library with molecular barcoded alpha/delta and beta/gamma adaptors was made. One entry per CDR3 protein results from TCRdb running MiXCR on the reads. In the table there are roughly 93,000 distinct CDR3 sequences, 20% to 25% of which are singletons. In its sample, this clonotype was seen a few times. The chain uses TRBV5-1 and TRBJ1-1, with a tentative D call TRBD1 (5 bases). The TCR sequence derives from a donor aged 40 or older with multiple myeloma. The material sequenced was a population of CD138-negative cells sorted from bone marrow. The CDR3 DNA is TGCGCCAGCAGCTTGGACCCTCAGGGTTTGGGCACTGAAGCTTTCTTT. Translating gives CASSLDPQGLGTEAFF.